Detailed here is one T cell receptor (beta chain). This record belongs to a study of blood T cell repertoires in COVID-19. Overall study context: From the United States, Italy and Spain came samples of acute and convalescent COVID-19. T cells, B-cell-depleted T cells, or PBMCs supplied cDNA or gDNA.

This CDR3 contains 14 residues. The V gene lost 3 bases and the J gene lost 4 bases, with 13 bases spanning the gap. From germline, CDR1 is GTSNPN and CDR2 SVGIG (reference sequence). Participants were aged about 18 to 90 years, lived in 24 US areas, and enrolled virtually. The assay was immunoSEQ multiplex PCR, and TCRdb's table has in-frame clones only and misses some. In the table there are fewer than 400,000 clones, approximately 85% of which are singletons. The V gene is TRBV30, the J gene TRBJ1-3; D possibly corresponds to TRBD1 (6 bases). Input material: PBMCs or T cells enriched from blood (not recorded which). The TCR originated in a man aged 25-45 years who had recovered from COVID-19. The CDR3 DNA reads TGTGCCTGGAGCGGGTGGACAGCAGGAAACACCATATATTTT. Translated: CAWSGWTAGNTIYF.